This T cell receptor (beta chain) was identified during a study of regulatory T cells in long-lasting Graves disease. Overall study: Patients with new Graves' disease had used antithyroid drugs below 3 months.

Assembly of TCR beta libraries relied on iRepertoire HTBI primers together with Arm-PCR of CDR3 regions. Using its own MiXCR run on the multiplex PCR reads, TCRdb lists one record per CDR3 protein. The table records 300,000 to 400,000 distinct CDR3 sequences, roughly a sixth of them present only once. Sample time point: newly diagnosed GD, antithyroid drugs for less than 3 months. RNA isolated from PBMCs was used to make the TCR library. Patients met American Thyroid Association criteria for Graves' disease. A few counts support this clonotype. A single base is all that separates this from a far larger clone, so a read error is likely. The CDR3 consists of 15 residues. The germline CDR1 and CDR2 sequences are SNHLY and FYNNEI. These data were likewise used in another study, on T cells in Graves' hyperthyroidism and ophthalmopathy. That paper states: Uncontrolled infection, other autoimmune disease, pregnancy or lactation disqualified patients from enrolment.

Specimen: peripheral blood mononuclear cells (PBMCs), collected at new diagnosis, from a patient treated with antithyroid drugs. This rearrangement joins TRBV2 to TRBJ2-7; no clear D. The TCR comes from a middle-aged man with Graves disease. The CDR3 DNA sequence: TGTGCCAGCAGCCGCGTCCCGCAGGCGTCCTACGAGCGGTACTTC. It encodes CASSRVPQASYERYF. Full variable domain (remainder filled in from reference TRBV2 and TRBJ2-7): EPEVTQTPSHQVTQMGQEVILRCVPISNHLYFYWYRQILGQKVEFLVSFYNNEISEKSEIFDDQFSVERPDGSNFTLKIRSTKLEDSAMYFCASSRVPQASYERYFGPGTRLTVT.